This T cell receptor beta chain was found in a study of CD8+ T cells in alopecia areata. Overall study: Administration of oral tofacitinib to treated patients was at 5 to 10 mg twice daily. Tofacitinib was given for 6 to 18 months, then stopped for 6 months.

Per the germline V gene, CDR1 is MNHNS and CDR2 is SASEGT. CDR3 length equals 15 residues. V lost 0 bases and J lost 7, with 15 bases in between. Alopecia areata patients had lesional scalp punch biopsies and peripheral blood taken from them. RNA extraction and reverse transcription yielded cDNA as sequencing template. Method: immunoSEQ multiplex PCR; TCRdb's copy keeps in-frame clones and lacks some. The table records approximately 7,800 clones, 55% to 70% of them present only once. The source material was skin, sampled at week 0. This chain connects TRBV6-1 to TRBJ1-1; maybe TRBD1 (5 bases). The receptor was derived from a human donor with alopecia areata. CDR3 nucleotide sequence: TGTGCCAGCAGTGAAGCCGGGACCGCCTCTTTTGAAGCTTTCTTT. The encoded protein is CASSEAGTASFEAFF.